Below, one TCR beta chain is given with its context. The data derive from a study of blood T cell repertoires in COVID-19. The wider study: Sites across the United States, Italy and Spain contributed samples from acute and convalescent COVID-19. Sample material is recorded as cDNA or gDNA derived from T cells, B-cell-depleted T cells, or PBMCs.

Per the original data handling: Reference gene primer amplification gave nucleated cell count estimates. TCRdb's table, derived via immunoSEQ multiplex PCR, lists solely in-frame clones and lacks some. Clone size and V and J calls were adopted from that table, with D and trimming inferred from the DNA. The sample includes 120,000 to 150,000 clones, 85% to 90% of them seen just once. This receptor was taken from a woman older than 75 with acute or convalescent COVID-19. The specimen was peripheral blood.

CDR3 sequence (DNA): TGTGCCAGCAGCCAAGGACTGAACACCGGGGAGCTGTTTTTT. Its protein is CASSQGLNTGELFF. This chain uses TRBV11-3 with TRBJ2-2, with D tentatively TRBD2 (5 bases). The V and J ends lost 5 bases and 1 base respectively, with 8 bases between them. The CDR3 runs to 14 residues. CDR1 SGHNT and CDR2 YENEEA come from the germline V gene.